Below, 7 T cell receptor beta chains from the same sample are listed, as sequenced in a study of OX40 agonist ivuxolimab in advanced cancers. Repertoires were generated with immunoSEQ multiplex PCR, while TCRdb's copy carries only in-frame clones and drops some. The repertoire consists of 75,000 to 80,000 clones, with around 87% occurring once and the leading ten covering 0.45% to 0.7%. The sample in question was CD4+ or CD8+ T cells sorted from blood, obtained in a trial of the OX40 agonist ivuxolimab. Every receptor here comes from an adult with an advanced solid tumor such as melanoma, head and neck, liver or kidney cancer.

The V gene is TRBV18, the J gene TRBJ1-1; D possibly corresponds to TRBD1 (6 bases). V was pared by 5 bases and J by 4 bases, with 14 bases between. In germline, CDR1 is KGHSH, CDR2 LQKENI. This CDR3 spans 14 amino acids. As DNA, the CDR3 is TGTGCCAGCTCAGACAGGTTTAGCGGCACTGAAGCTTTCTTT. The encoded protein is CASSDRFSGTEAFF.

The chain has TRBV15 and TRBJ1-4; D remains ambiguous. Germline assignment: CDR1 LNHNV and CDR2 YYDKDF (reference sequence). The CDR3 contains 16 residues. V gave up 5 bases and J gave up 0 bases, with 13 bases separating them. This CDR3 is CATSRIPLTTNEKLFF. CDR3 bases: TGTGCCACCAGCCGAATTCCCCTGACAACTAATGAAAAACTGTTTTTT.

The chain is built from TRBV7-9 and TRBJ2-1; 7 bases align to TRBD1. The CDR3 is 16 amino acids. V shed 5 bases, J shed 7 bases, and the junction held 14 bases outside the gene matches. From germline, CDR1 is SEHNR and CDR2 FQNEAQ (reference sequence). The CDR3: CASSPSARTGYNEQFF. The CDR3 coding sequence is TGTGCCAGCAGCCCCAGCGCTCGGACAGGCTATAATGAGCAGTTCTTC. Together with reference TRBV7-9 and TRBJ2-1, the CDR3 gives the full variable domain: DTGVSQNPRHKITKRGQNVTFRCDPISEHNRLYWYRQTLGQGPEFLTYFQNEAQLEKSRLLSDRFSAERPKGSFSTLEIQRTEQGDSAMYLCASSPSARTGYNEQFFGPGTRLTVL.

The chain recombines TRBV7-2 with TRBJ2-5; D may match TRBD1 or TRBD2 (5 bases each). The V end lost 0 bases, the J end lost 5 bases, and 10 bases lay between the germline ends. CDR1 SGHTA and CDR2 FQGNSA come from the germline V gene. This CDR3 is 14 amino acids long. CDR3 coding DNA: TGTGCCAGCAGCTTAGCGAGGGGCGCGGAGACCCAGTACTTC. Its translation: CASSLARGAETQYF.

The J gene is TRBJ2-2, the V gene TRBV2; 8 bases map to TRBD2. The V segment lost 8 bases and the J segment 1 base; nucleotides outside the gene matches: 12. CDR3 length: 17 amino acids. The V gene's germline CDR1 is SNHLY and CDR2 FYNNEI. CDR3 protein: CASLRNDLAGNTGELFF. The CDR3 bases are TGTGCCAGCCTTCGTAACGATCTAGCGGGGAACACCGGGGAGCTGTTTTTT.

This chain links TRBV19 with TRBJ2-6; D is uncertain. The CDR3 extends over 16 amino acids. Germline V gene data show CDR1 as LNHDA and CDR2 as SQIVND (reference sequence). V was pared by 8 bases and J by 0 bases, with 14 bases between. The CDR3 bases are TGTGCCAGTGTACGAAGCGCGAGCTCTGGGGCCAACGTCCTGACTTTC. It is translated as CASVRSASSGANVLTF.

This clone is a singleton in its sample. The chain joins TRBV6-6 to TRBJ1-3; D is possibly TRBD1 (6 bases). Trimming removed 5 bases at V and 2 bases at J, with 16 bases between. The CDR3 runs to 16 residues. Germline V gene lookup returns CDR1 MNHNY and CDR2 SVGAGI (reference sequence). Written as DNA, the CDR3 is TGTGCCAGCAGTCCCCCGGGACAACGGACTGGAAACACCATATATTTT. Translating it yields CASSPPGQRTGNTIYF.